Each of the 25 T cell receptor beta chains below was sequenced from the same sample in a study of cytomegalovirus exposure and HLA in healthy donors. Repertoires were generated with immunoSEQ multiplex PCR, while TCRdb's copy carries only in-frame clones and drops some. The table includes some 49,000 clones, approximately 90% detected once. Sample: PBMCs. These receptors were obtained from a man younger than 30 in good health and CMV-seronegative.

V gene TRBV7-9 combines with J gene TRBJ2-5; no clear D gene. This CDR3 is built from 11 residues. Trimming pared 2 bases from V and 10 bases from J, leaving 8 bases between. The germline V gene encodes CDR1 SEHNR and CDR2 FQNEAQ (reference sequence). The CDR3 loop reads CASSLLGDQYF. CDR3 DNA sequence: TGTGCCAGCAGCTTACTCGGTGACCAGTACTTC.

The V gene is TRBV28, the J gene TRBJ2-7; 8 bases fit TRBD1. CDR3 size: 14 residues. Germline CDR1 is MDHEN and CDR2 is SYDVKM. V gave up 7 bases and J gave up 5 bases; unmatched junction bases: 10. As DNA, the CDR3 is TGTGCCAGCACCACGGACAGGGAGAGGAACGAGCAGTACTTC. It yields the protein CASTTDRERNEQYF.

The gene calls are TRBV6-5 and TRBJ2-5; D may be TRBD2 (5 bases). CDR1 is MNHEY, CDR2 SVGAGI, per germline. This CDR3 is 13 amino acids long. The V gene lost 7 bases and the J gene lost 2 bases, with 11 bases spanning the gap. The CDR3, as DNA: TGTGCCAGCACTACAGCGGAACAAGAGACCCAGTACTTC. Its protein product is CASTTAEQETQYF.

V usage is TRBV16 and J usage is TRBJ2-1, with D perhaps TRBD2 (6 bases). The V and J ends lost 1 base and 0 bases respectively, with 28 bases between them. The CDR3 consists of 22 residues. Germline lookup yields CDR1 KGHSY and CDR2 FQNENV. The CDR3 DNA sequence: TGTGCCAGCAGCCAATACTGGGATGGAGGGTCCTCATCCCGACACTCCTACAATGAGCAGTTCTTC. Translated, it gives CASSQYWDGGSSSRHSYNEQFF.

The gene calls are TRBV27 and TRBJ2-1, with D perhaps matching TRBD2 (6 bases). Trimming left V 0 bases short and J 9 bases short, with 9 bases between. The CDR3 has 13 amino acids. CDR1 is MNHEY, CDR2 SMNVEV, per germline (reference sequence). Written as DNA, the CDR3 is TGTGCCAGCAGTTTATCTGTCGGGGGTGAGCAGTTCTTC. Translating gives CASSLSVGGEQFF.

This sequence joins TRBV6-1 and TRBJ2-7, with 8 bases that match TRBD2. Per the germline V gene, CDR1 is MNHNS and CDR2 is SASEGT. The V and J ends lost 1 base and 7 bases, in that order; junction bases with no gene match: 9. The CDR3 consists of 15 residues. CDR3 DNA sequence: TGTGCCAGCAGTGAAGTTGGCGGGAGGACCGGGGAGCAGTACTTC. The encoded protein is CASSEVGGRTGEQYF.

This chain uses TRBV7-9 with TRBJ1-2; maybe TRBD1 (6 bases). This CDR3 spans 15 amino acids. The germline V gene has CDR1 SEHNR and CDR2 FQNEAQ (reference sequence). V gave up 0 bases and J gave up 2 bases, with 10 bases separating them. This CDR3 is CASSLAPTGNYGYTF. In DNA form, the CDR3 reads TGTGCCAGCAGCTTAGCTCCAACAGGGAACTATGGCTACACCTTC.

The genes are TRBV7-2 and TRBJ2-5; possibly TRBD2 for D (6 bases). CDR3 length equals 15 residues. Trimming took off 5 bases at V and 0 bases at J, with 13 bases between the two ends. CDR1 SGHTA and CDR2 FQGNSA come from the germline V gene. The CDR3 nucleotides read TGTGCCAGCAGCCCAATGGGGGGTAACCAAGAGACCCAGTACTTC. It is translated as CASSPMGGNQETQYF.

This sequence joins TRBV7-2 and TRBJ2-1; TRBD2 agrees at 12 bases. The CDR3 covers 16 residues. Per germline, CDR1 SGHTA and CDR2 FQGNSA. V lost 5 bases to trimming and J lost 3 bases; unmatched junction nucleotides: 5. The CDR3 DNA reads TGTGCCAGCAGCCGACGACTAGCGGGAGTCTACAATGAGCAGTTCTTC. It codes for CASSRRLAGVYNEQFF.

CDR3 in DNA: TGTGCCAGCAGCCCTGGGAGGTTGGGGAAGAACACTGAAGCTTTCTTT. It yields the protein CASSPGRLGKNTEAFF. The chain recombines TRBV7-3 with TRBJ1-1; D ambiguous. V lost 5 bases and J 1 base, leaving 17 bases between the germline ends. CDR3 length: 16 residues. Germline values: CDR1 SGHTA, CDR2 FQGTGA.

This clone appeared a single time. The rearrangement uses TRBV5-1 and TRBJ2-5, with 10 bases aligning to TRBD2. The CDR3 is made up of 14 amino acids. Per germline, CDR1 SGHRS and CDR2 YFSETQ. V lost 1 base, J lost 10 bases, and 7 bases stayed unmatched. The DNA for the CDR3 is TGCGCCAGCAGCTTGAGGCCGCTAGCGGGGGACCAGTACTTC. Protein product: CASSLRPLAGDQYF.

This chain links TRBV5-1 with TRBJ2-7, with 7 nucleotides matching TRBD1. The CDR3 is made up of 15 amino acids. In germline, CDR1 is SGHRS, CDR2 YFSETQ. V dropped 0 bases and J dropped 2; count of bases not matched to a gene: 5. CDR3 coding DNA: TGCGCCAGCAGCTTGGGTAGGGACAGAGCCTACGAGCAGTACTTC. As protein: CASSLGRDRAYEQYF.

With regard to this clone: The conserved closing phenylalanine or tryptophan is absent in this CDR3, likely reflecting a read error. No DNA is shown, since the ends of the CDR3 on it are uncertain; the CDR3 is the one TCRdb lists. V usage is TRBV7-3 and J usage is TRBJ1-4. Germline V lookup: CDR1 SGHTA, CDR2 FQGTGA. The CDR3 sequence runs 8 residues, both termini included. The CDR3 protein is CASSSGGP.

The V call is TRBV6-5, the J call TRBJ2-2; 8 positions match TRBD1. The CDR3 sequence is 14 residues long. V dropped 6 bases and J dropped 7; count of bases not matched to a gene: 7. CDR1 is MNHEY, CDR2 SVGAGI, per germline. CDR3 region: CASRRQGLVGELFF. The CDR3 DNA sequence: TGTGCCAGCAGAAGACAGGGGTTGGTCGGGGAGCTGTTTTTT.

V is TRBV28 and J is TRBJ1-2; TRBD1 aligns across 9 bases. Trimming cost V 6 bases and J 8 bases; bases outside gene matches: 7. CDR3 length: 13 amino acids. Germline V gives CDR1 MDHEN, CDR2 SYDVKM. The CDR3 sequence: CASSPGTGRGYTF. The DNA of the CDR3 is TGTGCCAGCAGCCCAGGGACAGGGCGCGGCTACACCTTC.

The table lists this clone with a count of one. The CDR3 region has the DNA TGCGCCAGCAGCTTGACTAGCGGGTACTACGAGCAGTACTTC. Protein product: CASSLTSGYYEQYF. The J gene is TRBJ2-7, the V gene TRBV5-1, with 9 bases fitting TRBD2. CDR3 length: 14 amino acids. V dropped 1 base and J dropped 3; count of bases not matched to a gene: 2. From germline, CDR1 is SGHRS and CDR2 YFSETQ.

The chain carries TRBV28 and TRBJ2-4; D gene unclear. The CDR3 spans 15 residues. The germline V and J ends were trimmed by 8 bases and 0 bases, with 14 bases remaining between them. Germline V CDR1 and CDR2: MDHEN, SYDVKM. The CDR3 region is CASHTRNKAKNIQYF. CDR3 nucleotide sequence: TGTGCCAGCCACACCCGTAATAAAGCCAAAAACATTCAGTACTTC.

This clone showed up just a few times. The V and J genes are TRBV14 and TRBJ2-3; D call uncertain. The V end was cut by 3 bases, the J end by 8 bases, with 9 bases between. Germline V CDR1 and CDR2: SGHDN, FVKESK. The CDR3 length is 12 residues. CDR3: CASSHSRVTQYF. CDR3 DNA: TGTGCCAGCAGCCATTCCCGGGTTACGCAGTATTTT.

The J gene is TRBJ2-7, the V gene TRBV9; 9 bases fit TRBD2. Germline loops: CDR1 SGDLS, CDR2 YYNGEE. The CDR3 consists of 15 residues. The V and J ends lost 0 bases and 3 bases, in that order; junction bases with no gene match: 4. CDR3 region: CASSVGGGGGYEQYF. In DNA, the CDR3 is TGTGCCAGCAGCGTAGGAGGCGGGGGGGGCTACGAGCAGTACTTC. Combining the CDR3 with reference TRBV9 and TRBJ2-7 gives the whole variable domain DSGVTQTPKHLITATGQRVTLRCSPRSGDLSVYWYQQSLDQGLQFLIQYYNGEERAKGNILERFSAQQFPDLHSELNLSSLELGDSALYFCASSVGGGGGYEQYFGPGTRLTVT.

The rearrangement links TRBV29-1 to TRBJ2-7; a possible D gene is TRBD1 (5 bases). CDR1 and CDR2 from the germline V gene are SQVTM and ANQGSEA. The CDR3 runs 13 residues. Between the trimmed V and J ends, which lost 1 base and 6 bases, there was a span of 13 bases. CDR3 residues: CSVEVAGKFEQYF. The CDR3 DNA reads TGCAGCGTTGAAGTGGCAGGGAAGTTCGAGCAGTACTTC.

The rearrangement links TRBV2 to TRBJ2-7; weak D call: TRBD2 (7 bases). Germline CDR1 and CDR2: SNHLY and FYNNEI. V was cut by 2 bases and J by 4 bases, with 15 bases left in between. The CDR3 loop spans 15 amino acids. The CDR3 spells CASSETGGRSYEQYF. The CDR3, as DNA: TGTGCCAGCAGTGAAACGGGGGGCAGGAGTTACGAGCAGTACTTC. Together with reference TRBV2 and TRBJ2-7, the CDR3 gives the full variable domain: EPEVTQTPSHQVTQMGQEVILRCVPISNHLYFYWYRQILGQKVEFLVSFYNNEISEKSEIFDDQFSVERPDGSNFTLKIRSTKLEDSAMYFCASSETGGRSYEQYFGPGTRLTVT.

The table lists this clone with a count of one. The V gene is TRBV7-9, the J gene TRBJ2-2, with 7 bases that match TRBD2. This CDR3 comprises 15 residues. V was clipped by 5 bases and J by 0 bases; unmatched bases: 3. Germline CDR1 reads SEHNR; CDR2 reads FQNEAQ (reference sequence). This chain's CDR3 is CASSGGGANTGELFF. The CDR3 coding sequence is TGTGCCAGCAGCGGGGGAGGGGCGAACACCGGGGAGCTGTTTTTT.

The chain links TRBV10-3 to TRBJ2-7, with 8 bases identical to TRBD1. CDR3 size: 16 residues. V shed 4 bases and J 2 bases; nucleotides not matched to a gene: 10. CDR1 is ENHRY, CDR2 SYGVKD, per germline. The CDR3 loop reads CAISGGDRTKTYEQYF. The CDR3 DNA reads as TGTGCCATCAGTGGGGGGGACAGGACTAAAACCTACGAGCAGTACTTC.

The chain combines TRBV6-5 with TRBJ1-4; D unclear. The CDR3 contains 14 residues. Germline CDR1 reads MNHEY; CDR2 reads SVGAGI. The germline V and J ends were trimmed by 2 bases and 7 bases, with 11 bases remaining between them. The CDR3 coding sequence is TGTGCCAGCAGTTACACGGGCGGGAGTGAAAAACTGTTTTTT. Translation gives CASSYTGGSEKLFF.

The chain combines TRBV2 with TRBJ2-7; the match to TRBD1 covers 9 bases. The CDR3 runs 16 residues. Germline assignment: CDR1 SNHLY and CDR2 FYNNEI. V gave up 6 bases and J gave up 6 bases; unmatched junction bases: 15. The CDR3 DNA sequence: TGTGCCAGCAGGCTGAACCCCGGGACAGGGAGCGGCGAGCAGTACTTC. Amino acid sequence: CASRLNPGTGSGEQYF. Together with reference TRBV2 and TRBJ2-7, the CDR3 gives the full variable domain: EPEVTQTPSHQVTQMGQEVILRCVPISNHLYFYWYRQILGQKVEFLVSFYNNEISEKSEIFDDQFSVERPDGSNFTLKIRSTKLEDSAMYFCASRLNPGTGSGEQYFGPGTRLTVT.